These T cell receptor beta chains were read from a single sample in a study of identical twins. A single record per CDR3 protein comes from TCRdb applying MiXCR to the 5' RACE reads. Among around 1.7 million distinct CDR3 sequences listed, 25% to 35% were seen once. Sequencing was carried out using cord blood. Receptor source: a newborn girl in good health. CDR3s include the opening cysteine and the closing phenylalanine or tryptophan. Fields, in order: clone size, V gene, J gene, D gene, CDR3 protein, CDR3 DNA. D genes are given only for firm matches. The size of a clone is reported for some rows only, either as once, few or many, or as a class for expanded clones.

abundance: few
v_gene: TRBV5-1
j_gene: TRBJ2-2
d_gene: NA
CDR3aa: CASSLNVGINTGELFF
CDR3nt: TGCGCCAGCAGCTTAAACGTAGGAATTAACACCGGGGAGCTGTTTTTT

abundance: NA
v_gene: TRBV20-1
j_gene: TRBJ2-3
d_gene: TRBD1
CDR3aa: CSAGQGARTDTQYF
CDR3nt: TGCAGTGCGGGACAGGGGGCCCGCACAGATACGCAGTATTTT

abundance: NA
v_gene: TRBV12-3/TRBV12-4
j_gene: TRBJ2-5
d_gene: NA
CDR3aa: CASGRHQYQETQYF
CDR3nt: TGTGCCAGCGGGCGTCACCAGTACCAAGAGACCCAGTACTTC

abundance: NA
v_gene: TRBV4-1
j_gene: TRBJ1-4
d_gene: TRBD1
CDR3aa: CASSQYSGTGEEKLFF
CDR3nt: TGCGCCAGCAGCCAGTACTCCGGGACAGGGGAGGAAAAACTGTTTTTT

abundance: few
v_gene: TRBV18
j_gene: TRBJ1-1
d_gene: NA
CDR3aa: CASSLQGGVGTEAFF
CDR3nt: TGTGCCAGCTCACTTCAGGGAGGGGTCGGCACTGAAGCTTTCTTT

abundance: NA
v_gene: TRBV7-2
j_gene: TRBJ1-2
d_gene: NA
CDR3aa: CASSLLGLYGYTF
CDR3nt: TGTGCCAGCAGCCTCCTGGGGCTCTATGGCTACACCTTC

abundance: few
v_gene: TRBV20-1
j_gene: TRBJ2-1
d_gene: NA
CDR3aa: CSGSGSAHNEQFF
CDR3nt: TGCAGTGGTTCGGGCAGCGCCCACAATGAGCAGTTCTTC

abundance: many
v_gene: TRBV29-1
j_gene: TRBJ1-2
d_gene: NA
CDR3aa: CSVGGSGYGYTF
CDR3nt: TGCAGCGTTGGGGGAAGTGGCTATGGCTACACCTTC

abundance: NA
v_gene: TRBV10-3
j_gene: TRBJ2-7
d_gene: NA
CDR3aa: CAISDGESSYNEQYF
CDR3nt: TGTGCCATCAGTGACGGCGAGAGCTCCTACAATGAGCAGTACTTC

abundance: NA
v_gene: TRBV20-1
j_gene: TRBJ2-5
d_gene: NA
CDR3aa: CSARDPGLPETQYF
CDR3nt: TGCAGTGCTAGAGATCCCGGACTACCAGAGACCCAGTACTTC

abundance: NA
v_gene: TRBV6-6
j_gene: TRBJ2-2
d_gene: NA
CDR3aa: CASSYSKGVTGELFF
CDR3nt: TGTGCCAGCAGTTACTCAAAGGGGGTCACCGGGGAGCTGTTTTTT

abundance: NA
v_gene: TRBV12-3/TRBV12-4
j_gene: TRBJ1-2
d_gene: NA
CDR3aa: CASSLAGRGNYGYTF
CDR3nt: TGTGCCAGCAGTTTAGCGGGACGGGGGAACTATGGCTACACCTTC

abundance: few
v_gene: TRBV4-1
j_gene: TRBJ2-7
d_gene: NA
CDR3aa: CASSQDPRGHLAHEQYF
CDR3nt: TGCGCCAGCAGCCAAGATCCCCGCGGGCACCTAGCCCACGAGCAGTACTTC

abundance: NA
v_gene: TRBV5-5
j_gene: TRBJ2-1
d_gene: NA
CDR3aa: CASSFPASLPSGGQFF
CDR3nt: TGTGCCAGCAGCTTCCCCGCATCCCTCCCCTCCGGAGGGCAGTTCTTC

abundance: few
v_gene: TRBV11-2
j_gene: TRBJ2-7
d_gene: NA
CDR3aa: CASSSVATPYEQYF
CDR3nt: TGTGCCAGCAGCTCAGTCGCGACACCGTACGAGCAGTACTTC

abundance: NA
v_gene: TRBV20-1
j_gene: TRBJ1-5
d_gene: NA
CDR3aa: CSARDWTLSNQPQHF
CDR3nt: TGCAGTGCTAGAGATTGGACCCTTAGCAATCAGCCCCAGCATTTT

abundance: few
v_gene: TRBV4-1
j_gene: TRBJ2-7
d_gene: NA
CDR3aa: CASSQDTPNYEQYF
CDR3nt: TGCGCCAGCAGCCAAGATACCCCAAACTACGAGCAGTACTTC